The next 29 T cell receptor beta chains were all read from a single sample in a study of control samples from healthy donors and cancer patients. TCRdb keeps only in-frame clones here, not all; method: immunoSEQ multiplex PCR. The sample has over 150,000 clones; roughly 95% are singletons. The material sequenced was blood. The receptors were gathered from a woman aged 30 to 39 in good health.

This chain joins TRBV6-5 and TRBJ1-1, with no clear D. Germline-derived CDR1 and CDR2 are MNHEY and SVGAGI. There are 14 residues in the CDR3. V shed 0 bases and J shed 1 base, with 6 bases lying between them. The chain's CDR3 is CASSYSAANTEAFF. The CDR3 DNA sequence: TGTGCCAGCAGTTACTCCGCGGCGAACACTGAAGCTTTCTTT.

This chain links TRBV18 with TRBJ2-7; TRBD1 matches at 10 bases. This CDR3 region has 18 residues. Germline CDR1 and CDR2: KGHSH and LQKENI. V lost 3 bases, J lost 5 bases, and 16 bases stayed unmatched. CDR3 protein: CASSPLTVTGGPEDEQYF. Here the CDR3 DNA reads TGTGCCAGCTCACCGCTCACGGTGACAGGGGGCCCTGAGGACGAGCAGTACTTC. The entire variable domain, with the rest obtained from reference TRBV18 and TRBJ2-7, is as follows: NAGVMQNPRHLVRRRGQEARLRCSPMKGHSHVYWYRQLPEEGLKFMVYLQKENIIDESGMPKERFSAEFPKEGPSILRIQQVVRGDSAAYFCASSPLTVTGGPEDEQYFGPGTRLTVT.

The chain carries TRBV6-5 and TRBJ2-2; 7 bases are a match to TRBD1. CDR3 length: 16 amino acids. Germline CDR1 is MNHEY and CDR2 is SVGAGI. The V gene end was trimmed by 2 bases and the J gene end by 2 bases; junction bases not matched to a gene: 5. CDR3 nucleotides: TGTGCCAGCAGTTACCAGAGGGGGCTAAACACCGGGGAGCTGTTTTTT. This encodes CASSYQRGLNTGELFF.

The chain links TRBV27 to TRBJ2-5; D not resolved. CDR3 length equals 13 residues. Trimming took off 6 bases at V and 4 bases at J, with 12 bases between the two ends. CDR1 MNHEY and CDR2 SMNVEV come from the germline V gene (reference sequence). The CDR3 reads CASSLRTRETQYF. Here the CDR3 DNA reads TGTGCCAGCAGCCTCCGCACGCGAGAGACCCAGTACTTC.

The chain uses TRBV11-2 and TRBJ2-7; the D gene could be TRBD1 or TRBD2 (5 bases each). Germline V gives CDR1 SGHAT, CDR2 FQNNGV. The V and J ends lost 3 bases and 12 bases respectively, with 18 bases between them. The CDR3 totals 13 residues. CDR3: CASSFGRQTPWYF. The DNA of the CDR3 is TGTGCCAGCAGCTTTGGGAGACAGACACCCTGGTACTTC.

The chain joins TRBV28 to TRBJ1-1; D unresolved. Germline values: CDR1 MDHEN, CDR2 SYDVKM. V was trimmed by 5 bases and J by 2 bases, leaving 6 bases between them. This CDR3 spans 12 amino acids. The CDR3 here is CASSHPNTEAFF. The CDR3 nucleotides are TGTGCCAGCAGTCACCCTAACACTGAAGCTTTCTTT.

This rearrangement joins TRBV6-1 to TRBJ2-2; D call uncertain. Germline V lookup: CDR1 MNHNS, CDR2 SASEGT. This CDR3 has 14 amino acids. Trimming shortened V by 3 bases and J by 6 bases, and 11 bases separated the two germline ends. This chain's CDR3 is CASSDPVRSGELFF. As DNA, the CDR3 is TGTGCCAGCAGTGATCCGGTTCGTTCCGGGGAGCTGTTTTTT.

V gene TRBV27 combines with J gene TRBJ1-5; 9 positions match TRBD1. J was trimmed by 3 bases and V by 7 bases; bases with no gene match: 7. CDR1 and CDR2 (germline): MNHEY, SMNVEV (reference sequence). This CDR3 region has 15 residues. CDR3 bases: TGTGCCAGCACCTGGGGGGACAGGGACAATCAGCCCCAGCATTTT. It specifies CASTWGDRDNQPQHF.

This chain uses TRBV5-1 with TRBJ2-5; D tentatively reads TRBD1 or TRBD2 (5 bases each). The CDR3 has 13 residues. V was shortened by 7 bases and J by 4 bases, with 14 bases between the two germline ends. Germline V CDR1 and CDR2: SGHRS, YFSETQ. The CDR3 DNA is TGCGCCAGCGGTAGGGACCAGGGAGAGACCCAGTACTTC. It encodes CASGRDQGETQYF. Combining the CDR3 with reference TRBV5-1 and TRBJ2-5 gives the whole variable domain KAGVTQTPRYLIKTRGQQVTLSCSPISGHRSVSWYQQTPGQGLQFLFEYFSETQRNKGNFPGRFSGRQFSNSRSEMNVSTLELGDSALYLCASGRDQGETQYFGPGTRLLVL.

The gene calls are TRBV4-2 and TRBJ2-2; 7 nucleotides line up with TRBD2. Germline CDR1 is LGHNA and CDR2 is YNFKEQ. V shed 0 bases and J 6 bases; nucleotides not matched to a gene: 10. CDR3 size: 17 residues. The CDR3 nucleotides are TGTGCCAGCAGCCAAGATGGACTAGACGGATGGGCCGGGGAGCTGTTTTTT. Residues: CASSQDGLDGWAGELFF.

The rearrangement uses TRBV6-5 and TRBJ2-5, with 8 bases matching TRBD1. Germline V gene lookup returns CDR1 MNHEY and CDR2 SVGAGI. CDR3 size: 15 residues. Trimming took 6 bases from V and 4 from J; bases not matched to a gene: 10. CDR3 nucleotides: TGTGCCAGCAGCGATTACGCAGGGGGCGCAGAGACCCAGTACTTC. This encodes CASSDYAGGAETQYF.

CDR3 nucleotides: TGTGCCAGCAGCTTGTATGCGACAGGGGGCTCTGGCAATGAGCAGTTCTTC. It translates to CASSLYATGGSGNEQFF. This chain joins TRBV5-6 and TRBJ2-1; 10 nucleotides line up with TRBD1. V dropped 1 base and J dropped 6; count of bases not matched to a gene: 10. Per germline, CDR1 SGHDT and CDR2 YYEEEE. The CDR3 contains 17 residues.

The V gene is TRBV7-8, the J gene TRBJ1-1, with 8 positions matching TRBD1. The CDR3 consists of 15 residues. V was clipped by 0 bases and J by 1 base; unmatched bases: 1. The germline CDR1 and CDR2 sequences are SGHVS and FQNEAQ. This CDR3 is CASSLAGTGNTEAFF. The CDR3 bases are TGTGCCAGCAGCTTAGCGGGGACAGGGAACACTGAAGCTTTCTTT.

The rearrangement joins TRBV6-5 to TRBJ1-2; D is perhaps TRBD1 (6 bases). CDR1 is MNHEY and CDR2 is SVGAGI in the germline V gene. CDR3 size: 15 residues. V lost 6 bases and J 1 base, leaving 15 bases between the germline ends. CDR3 loop: CASSPDRPYNYGYTF. The CDR3 DNA follows: TGTGCCAGCAGCCCCGACAGGCCGTATAACTATGGCTACACCTTC.

This clone was observed a single time. The chain employs TRBV4-1 and TRBJ2-4; 8 positions agree with TRBD1. V lost 4 bases to trimming and J lost 5 bases; unmatched junction nucleotides: 13. CDR1 and CDR2 from the germline V gene are MGHRA and YSYEKL. This CDR3 region has 17 residues. Written as DNA, the CDR3 is TGCGCCAGCAGCCGGACGGACGGGGACAGGCTGGAAAACATTCAGTACTTC. Protein: CASSRTDGDRLENIQYF.

A word on this clone: The sample holds other DNA sequences that translate to the same CDR3. The chain uses TRBV19 and TRBJ1-5; 7 bases agree with TRBD1. V was pared by 5 bases and J by 0 bases, with 4 bases of the junction left unmatched. The CDR3 has 15 residues. Germline assignment: CDR1 LNHDA and CDR2 SQIVND (reference sequence). CDR3 amino acids: CASSRTGDSNQPQHF. The CDR3 nucleotides read TGTGCCAGTAGTCGAACAGGGGATAGCAATCAGCCCCAGCATTTT.

This sequence joins TRBV6-1 and TRBJ1-5; D is undetermined. Between the trimmed V and J ends, which lost 3 bases and 10 bases, there was a span of 10 bases. The germline V gene has CDR1 MNHNS and CDR2 SASEGT. CDR3 length equals 12 residues. This CDR3 is CASSEKVPPQHF. As DNA, the CDR3 is TGTGCCAGCAGTGAGAAGGTTCCTCCCCAGCATTTT.

The chain uses TRBV6-5 and TRBJ1-6; no reliable D call. The V end was cut by 5 bases, the J end by 0 bases, with 8 bases between. This CDR3 is 15 amino acids long. Germline loops: CDR1 MNHEY, CDR2 SVGAGI. The CDR3 DNA reads as TGTGCCAGCAGTCCCATTGGCTCCTATAATTCACCCCTCCACTTT. It specifies CASSPIGSYNSPLHF.

The chain recombines TRBV2 with TRBJ2-2; maybe TRBD1 (5 bases). This CDR3 has 16 residues. V gave up 7 bases and J gave up 0 bases, with 15 bases separating them. Germline V gene lookup returns CDR1 SNHLY and CDR2 FYNNEI. Here the CDR3 reads CASNYLGHTNTGELFF. CDR3 in DNA: TGTGCCAGCAATTATTTAGGACATACGAACACCGGGGAGCTGTTTTTT.

This chain uses TRBV4-1 with TRBJ2-2; tentatively, D is TRBD1 or TRBD2 (6 bases each). Germline V gene lookup returns CDR1 MGHRA and CDR2 YSYEKL. CDR3 length: 15 amino acids. V was cut by 5 bases and J by 5 bases, with 15 bases left in between. CDR3 in amino acids: CASSGRGHQTGELFF. The CDR3 bases are TGCGCCAGCAGCGGCCGGGGGCATCAGACCGGGGAGCTGTTTTTT.

The J gene is TRBJ1-1, the V gene TRBV5-5; 10 nucleotides align to TRBD1. Germline CDR1 is SGHKS and CDR2 is YYEKEE (reference sequence). The trim removed 3 bases at V and 3 bases at J, leaving 11 bases unmatched. The CDR3 sequence is 17 residues long. The CDR3, as DNA: TGTGCCAGCAGCTCTATGGACAGGGGGACCTATTACACTGAAGCTTTCTTT. Its translation: CASSSMDRGTYYTEAFF.

The chain recombines TRBV28 with TRBJ2-2; 13 nucleotides agree with TRBD2. V trimming: 5 bases; J trimming: 0 bases; junction bases outside the gene matches: 6. The CDR3 sequence is 18 residues long. Per the germline V gene, CDR1 is MDHEN and CDR2 is SYDVKM. The CDR3 reads CASSPLGLAGPNTGELFF. In DNA form, the CDR3 reads TGTGCCAGCAGTCCCCTGGGACTAGCGGGGCCGAACACCGGGGAGCTGTTTTTT.

This clone has only one observation. The chain carries TRBV19 and TRBJ1-4; unclear D gene. Trimming cost V 2 bases and J 5 bases, with 6 bases left between them. Germline lookup yields CDR1 LNHDA and CDR2 SQIVND (reference sequence). This CDR3 comprises 13 residues. DNA for the CDR3: TGTGCCAGTAGTATACAGACGAATGAAAAACTGTTTTTT. This translates into CASSIQTNEKLFF.

V is TRBV2 and J is TRBJ1-5, with TRBD1 as a possible D gene (5 bases). V gave up 5 bases and J gave up 2 bases, with 13 bases separating them. Per the germline V gene, CDR1 is SNHLY and CDR2 is FYNNEI. CDR3 length equals 15 residues. The CDR3 DNA reads TGTGCCAGCAGTCTGGACGCGGGGGGCAATCAGCCCCAGCATTTT. It yields the protein CASSLDAGGNQPQHF.

This clone was seen a single time. This chain connects TRBV6-5 to TRBJ1-6; a weak D match, TRBD1 (6 bases). Germline V gives CDR1 MNHEY, CDR2 SVGAGI. The CDR3 runs 15 residues. Trimming took off 6 bases at V and 0 bases at J, with 9 bases between the two ends. This CDR3 reads CASRIQGSYNSPLHF. Written as DNA, the CDR3 is TGTGCCAGCAGAATACAGGGCTCCTATAATTCACCCCTCCACTTT.

This clone was observed a handful of times. The chain is built from TRBV6-4 and TRBJ2-3; D is ambiguous. Deletions cut 3 bases from V and 4 bases from J, with 8 bases between. Germline V gives CDR1 MRHNA, CDR2 SNTAGT. The CDR3 is 13 amino acids. The CDR3 reads CASSEMAADTQYF. The CDR3, as DNA: TGTGCCAGCAGTGAGATGGCTGCAGATACGCAGTATTTT.

The V and J genes are TRBV6-5 and TRBJ2-7; D call uncertain. Trimming cost V 6 bases and J 2 bases, with 8 bases left between them. The CDR3 runs to 12 residues. Germline V lookup: CDR1 MNHEY, CDR2 SVGAGI. The CDR3 protein is CASRREPYEQYF. The CDR3 DNA sequence: TGTGCCAGCAGGCGAGAGCCCTACGAGCAGTACTTC.

The chain employs TRBV10-1 and TRBJ2-1; 10 nucleotides agree with TRBD1. Per germline, CDR1 WNHNN and CDR2 SYGVQD (reference sequence). The CDR3 consists of 16 residues. With 4 bases clipped from V and 8 bases from J, the junction kept 11 bases outside the gene matches. The chain's CDR3 is CASSGEGQGGFDEQFF. CDR3 sequence (DNA): TGCGCCAGCAGTGGGGAAGGACAGGGGGGTTTCGATGAGCAGTTCTTC.

The rearrangement uses TRBV9 and TRBJ1-3, with 9 nucleotides matching TRBD1. The CDR3 spans 18 residues. Unmatched junction bases numbered 17, after V lost 3 bases and J lost 7 bases. Germline V lookup: CDR1 SGDLS, CDR2 YYNGEE. In DNA, the CDR3 is TGTGCCAGCAGCGGCACCGGGACAGGGACAGTAGAGGGGAACACCATATATTTT. Translating gives CASSGTGTGTVEGNTIYF.